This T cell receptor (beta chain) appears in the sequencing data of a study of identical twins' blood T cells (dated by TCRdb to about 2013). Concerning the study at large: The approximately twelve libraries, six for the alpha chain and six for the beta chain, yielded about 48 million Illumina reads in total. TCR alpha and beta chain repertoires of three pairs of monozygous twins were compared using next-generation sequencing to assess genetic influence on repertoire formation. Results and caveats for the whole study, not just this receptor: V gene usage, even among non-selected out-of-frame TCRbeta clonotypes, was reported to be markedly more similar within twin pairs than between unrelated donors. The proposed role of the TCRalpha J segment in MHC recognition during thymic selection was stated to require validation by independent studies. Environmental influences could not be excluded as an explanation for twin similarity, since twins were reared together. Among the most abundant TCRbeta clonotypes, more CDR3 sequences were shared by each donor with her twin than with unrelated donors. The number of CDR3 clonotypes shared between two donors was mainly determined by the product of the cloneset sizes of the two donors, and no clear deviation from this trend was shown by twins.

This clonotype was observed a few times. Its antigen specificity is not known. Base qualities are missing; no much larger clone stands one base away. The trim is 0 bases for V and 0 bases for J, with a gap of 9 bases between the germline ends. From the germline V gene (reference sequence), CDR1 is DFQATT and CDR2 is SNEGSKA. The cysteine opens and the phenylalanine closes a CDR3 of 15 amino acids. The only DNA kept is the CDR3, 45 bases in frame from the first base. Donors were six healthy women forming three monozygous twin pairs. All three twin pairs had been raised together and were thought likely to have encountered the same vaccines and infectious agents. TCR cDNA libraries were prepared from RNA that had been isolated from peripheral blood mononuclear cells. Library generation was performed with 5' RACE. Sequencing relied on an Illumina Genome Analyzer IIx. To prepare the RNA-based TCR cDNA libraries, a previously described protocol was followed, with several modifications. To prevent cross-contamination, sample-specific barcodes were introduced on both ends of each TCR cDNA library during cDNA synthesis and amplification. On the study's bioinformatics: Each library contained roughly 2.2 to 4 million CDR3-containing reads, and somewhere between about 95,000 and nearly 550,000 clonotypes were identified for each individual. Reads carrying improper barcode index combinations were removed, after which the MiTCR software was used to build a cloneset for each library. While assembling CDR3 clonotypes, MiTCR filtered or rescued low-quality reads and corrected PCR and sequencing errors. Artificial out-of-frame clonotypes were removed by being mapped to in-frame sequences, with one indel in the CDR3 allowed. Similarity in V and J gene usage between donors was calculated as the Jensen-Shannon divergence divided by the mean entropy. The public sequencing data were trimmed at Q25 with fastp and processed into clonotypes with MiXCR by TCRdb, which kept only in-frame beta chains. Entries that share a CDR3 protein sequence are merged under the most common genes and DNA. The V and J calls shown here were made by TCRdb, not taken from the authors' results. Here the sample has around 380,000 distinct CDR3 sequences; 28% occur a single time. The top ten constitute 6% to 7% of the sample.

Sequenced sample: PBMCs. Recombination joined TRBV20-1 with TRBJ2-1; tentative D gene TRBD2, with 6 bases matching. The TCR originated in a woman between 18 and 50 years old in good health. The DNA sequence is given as TGCAGTGCTAGAGATCGTAGCGGCTCCTACAATGAGCAGTTCTTC. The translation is CSARDRSGSYNEQFF.